This note documents a single TCR beta chain sequence. Antigen specificity is unknown. The entry originates in a study of T-cell memory formation after mild COVID-19. Study in general: TCR clusters mostly belonged to single donors. Whole-study findings and limits: Among clones contracting day 15 to 85, CD4/CD8 was balanced, whereas later expanders leaned CD4+. Several responding clones turned up in pre-infection memory, indicating that cross-reactive memory may have taken part.

This CDR3 comprises 15 residues. The germline V gene encodes CDR1 SGDLS and CDR2 YYNGEE. V shed 0 bases and J 5 bases; nucleotides not matched to a gene: 4. A 5'RACE reaction primed in the constant segment made cDNA libraries of TCR alpha and TCR beta, and these carried sample barcodes and UMIs. TCRdb used MiXCR to reprocess the 5' RACE reads, holding one entry per CDR3 protein. The data show fewer than 250,000 distinct CDR3 sequences, with approximately 30% seen just once and roughly 11% held by the top ten. The sample comprised PBMCs or a T cell subset sorted from them (not recorded which). The V gene is TRBV9, the J gene TRBJ2-1; 8 bases agree with TRBD2. The source of this sequence is an adult woman who had mild COVID-19 (a few samples of this study predate the infection). Cell type and time point are not known. The CDR3 DNA reads as TGTGCCAGCAGCGTAGGAATTAGCGGGGACAATGAGCAGTTCTTC. Its translation is CASSVGISGDNEQFF.